This T cell receptor (beta chain) was sequenced during a study of CD8 T cells in Susac syndrome. The RNA, about 0.5 to 1 ug, was put through reverse transcription using random hexamers. TCRdb called the immunoSEQ multiplex PCR reads again in MiXCR, with one record for every CDR3 protein. Found here are some 18,000 distinct CDR3 sequences, roughly 95% of them singletons; the top ten hold approximately 0.23%. This CDR3 has 16 residues. Germline CDR1 reads LNHNV; CDR2 reads YYDKDF (reference sequence). Trimming took 0 bases from V and 2 from J, leaving 8 bases between them. This clonotype came up once. This TCR came from a human donor in good health. Sequencing was done on a sample of CD8+ T cells from PBMCs. The J gene is TRBJ2-6, the V gene TRBV15; weak D call: TRBD2 (5 bases). The CDR3 region has the DNA TGTGCCACCAGCAGAGACGGAGCGGCTGGGGCCAACGTCCTGACTTTC. Amino acid sequence: CATSRDGAAGANVLTF.